This T cell receptor beta chain was profiled in a study of blood T cell repertoires in COVID-19. On the study more broadly: Spain, Italy and the United States supplied samples that represented acute and convalescent COVID-19. PBMCs, B-cell-depleted T cells, or T cells were the source of the cDNA or gDNA that made up the material.

This CDR3 is built from 14 residues. Germline lookup yields CDR1 SEHNR and CDR2 FQNEAQ (reference sequence). The V and J ends lost 5 bases and 2 bases respectively, with 10 bases between them. Original data processing: The authors estimated nucleated cell counts from reference gene primer amplification. Method: immunoSEQ multiplex PCR; TCRdb's copy keeps in-frame clones and lacks some. The V and J calls and the clone size are those of that table, but D and trimming were determined from the DNA. The sample includes 60,000 or so clones, over 80% of them seen just once. The sample comprised peripheral blood. V is TRBV7-9 and J is TRBJ1-5, with D perhaps TRBD1 (6 bases). The receptor was derived from a human donor with active COVID-19. The donor label of this sample is uncertain. Here the CDR3 reads CASSLQGRNQPQHF. DNA for the CDR3: TGTGCCAGCAGCCTACAGGGACGCAATCAGCCCCAGCATTTT.